The 29 T cell receptor beta chains below come from one sample, sequenced in a study of T cell responses to AZD1222 COVID-19 vaccine (dated by TCRdb to the early 2020s). The time point label corresponds to: baseline before first vaccination. Libraries came from the immunoSEQ multiplex PCR assay. Drawn from immuneACCESS, this table holds only the in-frame rearrangements with V and J called that TCRdb kept. Clones are partly lost; checked studies trace under half to an unresolved V gene and leave the rest unexplained. The sample records some 190,000 clones, roughly 92% of which are singletons. The top ten clonotypes cover 1% to 1.5% of the sample. Sequenced here: peripheral blood, sampled on day 0 of AZD1222 vaccination. Receptor source: an adult in good health.

This sequence joins TRBV5-6 and TRBJ1-3; tentatively, D is TRBD1 (5 bases). The CDR3 extends over 16 amino acids. Between the trimmed V and J ends, which lost 0 bases and 0 bases, there was a span of 10 bases. In germline, CDR1 is SGHDT, CDR2 YYEEEE. This CDR3 is CASSLGGTLSGNTIYF. CDR3 in DNA: TGTGCCAGCAGCTTGGGGGGGACCCTCTCTGGAAACACCATATATTTT.

This chain joins TRBV7-2 and TRBJ1-6; D remains ambiguous. With 6 bases removed from V and 7 bases from J, the gap between germline ends came to 10 bases. The V gene's germline CDR1 is SGHTA and CDR2 FQGNSA. This CDR3 is 13 amino acids long. The CDR3 here is CASRLNGNSPLHF. CDR3 DNA sequence: TGTGCCAGCAGACTAAATGGAAATTCACCCCTCCACTTT.

This chain joins TRBV10-3 and TRBJ1-1; 11 positions match TRBD1. Trimming took 6 bases from V and 2 from J; bases not matched to a gene: 11. The CDR3 consists of 17 residues. The germline gives CDR1 ENHRY, CDR2 SYGVKD. CDR3 bases: TGTGCCATCAGACCCGGACAGGGGGCAGAGGGAAACACTGAAGCTTTCTTT. Translating it yields CAIRPGQGAEGNTEAFF.

V and J are TRBV6-1 and TRBJ2-6, with D perhaps TRBD1 or TRBD2 (6 bases each). This CDR3 region has 16 residues. V was shortened by 4 bases and J by 0 bases, with 10 bases between the two germline ends. Germline CDR1 MNHNS, CDR2 SASEGT. CDR3 DNA sequence: TGTGCCAGCAGTGGAGGGGGGCGCTCTGGGGCCAACGTCCTGACTTTC. Translating it yields CASSGGGRSGANVLTF.

J is TRBJ1-1 and V is TRBV28, with D perhaps TRBD1 (6 bases). CDR1 MDHEN and CDR2 SYDVKM come from the germline V gene. Trimming shortened V by 7 bases and J by 0 bases, and 30 bases separated the two germline ends. This CDR3 has 20 residues. CDR3 in DNA: TGTGCCAGCACCCGGAGGGCCCTGGACAGTCCGGGGCTTATGAACACTGAAGCTTTCTTT. Encoded protein: CASTRRALDSPGLMNTEAFF.

This clone has just one count. This chain joins TRBV5-1 and TRBJ2-2; TRBD1 matches at 7 bases. Germline CDR1 is SGHRS and CDR2 is YFSETQ. The CDR3 has 15 amino acids. V lost 4 bases, J lost 2 bases, and 5 bases stayed unmatched. This CDR3 reads CASSPGQTNTGELFF. In DNA form, the CDR3 reads TGCGCCAGCAGCCCGGGACAGACAAACACCGGGGAGCTGTTTTTT.

The CDR3 region is CASSPPGTQETQYF. Written as DNA, the CDR3 is TGTGCCAGCTCACCGCCGGGGACTCAAGAGACCCAGTACTTC. The rearrangement links TRBV18 to TRBJ2-5; D is perhaps TRBD2 (6 bases). From germline, CDR1 is KGHSH and CDR2 LQKENI. Trimming cost V 3 bases and J 2 bases, with 10 bases left between them. The CDR3 sequence is 14 residues long. Full variable domain (rest looked up from reference TRBV18 and TRBJ2-5): NAGVMQNPRHLVRRRGQEARLRCSPMKGHSHVYWYRQLPEEGLKFMVYLQKENIIDESGMPKERFSAEFPKEGPSILRIQQVVRGDSAAYFCASSPPGTQETQYFGPGTRLLVL.

The genes are TRBV7-9 and TRBJ2-7; TRBD1 might be the D (6 bases). The CDR3 consists of 15 residues. V was trimmed by 1 base and J by 5 bases, leaving 15 bases between them. Per the germline V gene, CDR1 is SEHNR and CDR2 is FQNEAQ (reference sequence). The CDR3 DNA sequence: TGTGCCAGCAGCTTAGTTACGAGGGGGATCGACGAGCAGTACTTC. It yields the protein CASSLVTRGIDEQYF.

The chain employs TRBV6-1 and TRBJ1-5; a possible D gene is TRBD1 (5 bases). The germline V gene has CDR1 MNHNS and CDR2 SASEGT. V shed 2 bases and J shed 5 bases, with 10 bases lying between them. This CDR3 comprises 14 residues. CDR3 loop: CASSELGLDQPQHF. The CDR3 DNA sequence: TGTGCCAGCAGTGAACTGGGACTGGATCAGCCCCAGCATTTT.

The chain combines TRBV12-3 or TRBV12-4 with TRBJ2-2; D ambiguous. The ends were cut back, 5 bases at V and 6 bases at J, with 7 bases in the middle. This CDR3 comprises 12 residues. The CDR3 sequence: CASSQAAGELFF. DNA for the CDR3: TGTGCCAGCAGTCAGGCAGCCGGGGAGCTGTTTTTT.

The V gene is TRBV28, the J gene TRBJ1-2; D is perhaps TRBD1 (5 bases). CDR1 MDHEN and CDR2 SYDVKM come from the germline V gene. V lost 6 bases and J lost 3, with 14 bases in between. CDR3 size: 14 residues. The DNA for the CDR3 is TGTGCCAGCAGCCCAAGGAGGGGTTACTATGGCTACACCTTC. The encoded protein is CASSPRRGYYGYTF.

The chain joins TRBV27 to TRBJ1-3, with a weak D call TRBD1 (6 bases). Germline CDR1 and CDR2: MNHEY and SMNVEV (reference sequence). Trimming left V 6 bases short and J 4 bases short, with 13 bases between. The CDR3 is 14 amino acids. The CDR3 loop is CASRLQGTGNTIYF. Written as DNA, the CDR3 is TGTGCCAGCAGACTGCAGGGGACCGGAAACACCATATATTTT.

V usage is TRBV5-1 and J usage is TRBJ2-1; 8 positions match TRBD1. V dropped 0 bases and J dropped 7; count of bases not matched to a gene: 9. Germline V gene sequence: CDR1 SGHRS, CDR2 YFSETQ. This CDR3 is built from 16 residues. Here the CDR3 DNA reads TGCGCCAGCAGCTTGGGGGGGACGGACAGGGCAAATGAGCAGTTCTTC. It is translated as CASSLGGTDRANEQFF.

The rearrangement links TRBV19 to TRBJ1-2; 9 nucleotides match TRBD1. Germline-derived CDR1 and CDR2 are LNHDA and SQIVND (reference sequence). Trimming took 0 bases from V and 6 from J; bases not matched to a gene: 5. This CDR3 has 15 residues. This chain's CDR3 is CASSIDQTGGNGYTF. The CDR3 DNA sequence: TGTGCCAGTAGTATAGATCAAACAGGGGGCAATGGCTACACCTTC. Complete variable domain (other parts from reference TRBV19 and TRBJ1-2): DGGITQSPKYLFRKEGQNVTLSCEQNLNHDAMYWYRQDPGQGLRLIYYSQIVNDFQKGDIAEGYSVSREKKESFPLTVTSAQKNPTAFYLCASSIDQTGGNGYTFGSGTRLTVV.

This clone was counted a few times. The chain is built from TRBV11-2 and TRBJ2-7; D perhaps matches TRBD2 (6 bases). Germline V gene sequence: CDR1 SGHAT, CDR2 FQNNGV. The CDR3 is made up of 15 amino acids. Trimming removed 3 bases at V and 0 bases at J, with 12 bases between. CDR3 DNA sequence: TGTGCCAGCAGCTTCCCGCTAGCGCTCTCCTACGAGCAGTACTTC. Residues: CASSFPLALSYEQYF.

This rearrangement joins TRBV11-3 to TRBJ2-1; 8 nucleotides agree with TRBD2. V gave up 1 base and J gave up 3 bases; unmatched junction bases: 5. CDR3 size: 16 residues. Germline V gene lookup returns CDR1 SGHNT and CDR2 YENEEA. The CDR3 protein is CASSLGASGGYNEQFF. As DNA, the CDR3 is TGTGCCAGCAGCTTAGGGGCGAGCGGGGGCTACAATGAGCAGTTCTTC.

V is TRBV11-1 and J is TRBJ1-1; D call uncertain. V was cut by 8 bases and J by 1 base, with 11 bases left in between. Germline CDR1 is SGHAT and CDR2 is FQDESV (reference sequence). The CDR3 length is 13 residues. This chain's CDR3 is CASPKLTNTEAFF. CDR3 DNA: TGTGCCAGCCCTAAACTCACGAACACTGAAGCTTTCTTT.

This chain joins TRBV10-3 and TRBJ1-2; TRBD1 is a possible D gene (5 bases). This CDR3 comprises 11 residues. Trimming stripped 11 bases from V and 3 bases from J, with 10 bases between. CDR1 ENHRY and CDR2 SYGVKD come from the germline V gene. CDR3 sequence reads: CALRDDYGYTF. In nucleotides, the CDR3 is TGTGCCCTCCGGGACGACTATGGCTACACCTTC.

The V call is TRBV14, the J call TRBJ2-5; the match to TRBD1 covers 9 bases. The CDR3 has 15 amino acids. CDR1 is SGHDN, CDR2 FVKESK, per germline. J was trimmed by 4 bases and V by 3 bases; bases with no gene match: 6. The CDR3: CASSHLSDRGETQYF. The CDR3 DNA sequence: TGTGCCAGCAGCCACCTGTCGGACAGGGGAGAGACCCAGTACTTC.

The chain combines TRBV19 with TRBJ2-3, with 9 nucleotides matching TRBD2. This CDR3 region has 18 residues. V shed 3 bases, J shed 2 bases, and the junction held 12 bases outside the gene matches. The germline gives CDR1 LNHDA, CDR2 SQIVND (reference sequence). The CDR3 bases are TGTGCCAGTAGTATTGGAGCGGGGGGCCCCCCTTACACAGATACGCAGTATTTT. This codes for CASSIGAGGPPYTDTQYF.

The V gene is TRBV2, the J gene TRBJ2-1, with a tentative D call TRBD2 (5 bases). Germline CDR1 is SNHLY and CDR2 is FYNNEI. The CDR3 covers 14 residues. Trimming took off 5 bases at V and 9 bases at J, with 17 bases between the two ends. This CDR3 reads CASSTGKGYGEQFF. The CDR3 bases are TGTGCCAGCAGTACGGGAAAGGGCTACGGTGAGCAGTTCTTC.

This chain uses TRBV5-1 with TRBJ1-5; no firm D call. This CDR3 contains 13 residues. Per germline, CDR1 SGHRS and CDR2 YFSETQ. Trimming removed 0 bases from V and 12 bases from J, with 13 bases in between. CDR3: CASSLEGDRRQHF. The CDR3 DNA is TGCGCCAGCAGCTTGGAGGGAGATCGACGCCAGCATTTT.

The chain is built from TRBV11-2 and TRBJ2-2; 9 nucleotides match TRBD2. Looked up from germline, CDR1 is SGHAT and CDR2 is FQNNGV. The V segment lost 5 bases and the J segment 2 bases; nucleotides outside the gene matches: 3. CDR3 size: 15 residues. This chain's CDR3 is CASSRGLANTGELFF. The CDR3 nucleotides read TGTGCCAGCAGCCGGGGACTAGCCAACACCGGGGAGCTGTTTTTT.

The J gene is TRBJ2-1, the V gene TRBV10-1; D is ambiguous. V was trimmed by 4 bases and J by 7 bases, leaving 17 bases between them. The CDR3 sequence is 15 residues long. Per the germline V gene, CDR1 is WNHNN and CDR2 is SYGVQD (reference sequence). CDR3 in amino acids: CASSAIVSASNEQFF. In DNA, the CDR3 is TGCGCCAGCAGTGCAATCGTTTCGGCAAGTAATGAGCAGTTCTTC.

The chain has TRBV5-1 and TRBJ1-1, with no clear D. The CDR3 length is 17 residues. The germline CDR1 and CDR2 sequences are SGHRS and YFSETQ. Trimming removed 0 bases from V and 1 base from J, with 16 bases in between. CDR3 bases: TGCGCCAGCAGCTTGGGGCCGGCTGGTCCGAAGAACACTGAAGCTTTCTTT. This encodes CASSLGPAGPKNTEAFF.

In this sample, this clone turned up once. CDR3: CSAKDGEAFF. DNA of the CDR3: TGCAGTGCTAAGGATGGTGAAGCTTTCTTT. The chain couples TRBV20-1 to TRBJ1-1, with D unresolved. There are 10 residues in the CDR3. Trimming left V 4 bases short and J 7 bases short, with 7 bases between. Germline V lookup: CDR1 DFQATT, CDR2 SNEGSKA (reference sequence).

CDR3 DNA sequence: TGCGCCAGCAGCTCCCCGGCTGGGGAGCTGTTTTTT. Its protein is CASSSPAGELFF. This rearrangement joins TRBV5-1 to TRBJ2-2; no definite D call. V was cut by 3 bases and J by 8 bases, with 8 bases left in between. This CDR3 has 12 residues. The germline V gene has CDR1 SGHRS and CDR2 YFSETQ.

The sample holds one count of this clone. The chain carries TRBV5-3 and TRBJ1-1; D is undetermined. TRBV5-3 is an open reading frame, and its role is uncertain. This CDR3 region has 16 residues. Trimming left V 4 bases short and J 0 bases short, with 16 bases between. CDR3 coding DNA: TGTGCCAGAAGCCCGGGGTTTGGAGGAATGAACACTGAAGCTTTCTTT. This sequence encodes CARSPGFGGMNTEAFF.

This chain connects TRBV6-2 or TRBV6-3 to TRBJ2-7; 7 bases align to TRBD2. Losses at the gene ends were 5 bases for V and 0 bases for J; bases not matched to a gene: 4. The CDR3 runs to 14 residues. Per germline, CDR1 MNHEY and CDR2 SVGEGT. DNA of the CDR3: TGTGCCAGCAGTGGGGGGGTTGACTCCTACGAGCAGTACTTC. Its protein product is CASSGGVDSYEQYF.